The T cell receptor (beta chain) described here comes from a study of shared clonotypes between healthy human individuals. Comment on this clone: Its matching antigen is unknown.

Naive-designated CD8 cells lacked CD45RO, were positively enriched for CCR7, and omitted terminally differentiated effector memory CD45RA+ cells. Study-level points and caveats: For naive CD4 cells, around 5% of clonotypes were shared across a handful of donors.

The data were produced by immunoSEQ multiplex PCR, yet TCRdb's version contains in-frame clones alone and is incomplete. In the table there are over 2 million clones, about 94% of which are singletons. V was trimmed by 2 bases and J by 8 bases, leaving 12 bases between them. CDR3 size: 12 residues. Germline loops: CDR1 SQVTM, CDR2 ANQGSEA. The chain is built from TRBV29-1 and TRBJ1-1, with D tentatively TRBD1 (5 bases). This TCR was sampled from a man younger than 35 in good health. The specimen sequenced was naive CD8+ T cells sorted from blood. The DNA of the CDR3 is TGCAGCGTTGAATGGCAGGGTACCGAAGCTTTCTTT. It translates to CSVEWQGTEAFF.